The 3 T cell receptor beta chains listed next were all sequenced from one sample in a study of regulatory T cells in long-lasting Graves disease. Time point specified: newly diagnosed GD, antithyroid drugs for less than 3 months. PBMC RNA served as the TCR library source. For TCR beta, libraries came from iRepertoire HTBI primers and Arm-PCR of CDR3 regions. One entry per CDR3 protein results from TCRdb running MiXCR on the multiplex PCR reads. This table has fewer than 550,000 distinct CDR3 sequences, 15% to 20% appearing once. The same specimen was also included in a second study, on T cells in Graves' hyperthyroidism and ophthalmopathy.

The source material was peripheral blood mononuclear cells (PBMCs), sampled at new diagnosis, from a patient treated with antithyroid drugs. The receptors come from a woman aged 35-60 years with Graves disease.

The CDR3 nucleotides read TGCGCCAGCAGCACAGAAACAGGGTATGGCTACACCTTC. Residues: CASSTETGYGYTF. The V and J genes are TRBV5-1 and TRBJ1-2; maybe TRBD1 (6 bases). The germline V and J ends were trimmed by 4 bases and 5 bases, with 12 bases remaining between them. The CDR3 loop spans 13 amino acids. CDR1 and CDR2 from the germline V gene are SGHRS and YFSETQ.

The chain recombines TRBV30 with TRBJ1-1, with 7 nucleotides matching TRBD1. Germline V gene lookup returns CDR1 GTSNPN and CDR2 SVGIG (reference sequence). CDR3 size: 16 residues. With V trimmed by 1 base and J by 1 base, 9 bases remained unmatched. The CDR3 coding sequence is TGTGCCTGGAGTGCCCTAGGGGGCGGTCGGAACACTGAAGCTTTCTTT. It is translated as CAWSALGGGRNTEAFF. Variable domain in full (rest from reference TRBV30 and TRBJ1-1): SQTIHQWPATLVQPVGSPLSLECTVEGTSNPNLYWYRQAAGRGLQLLFYSVGIGQISSEVPQNLSASRPQDRQFILSSKKLLLSDSGFYLCAWSALGGGRNTEAFFGQGTRLTVV.

CDR3 protein: CSVGGQVYGYTF. CDR3 DNA: TGCAGCGTGGGGGGACAGGTGTACGGCTACACCTTC. The chain recombines TRBV29-1 with TRBJ1-2, with 8 bases matching TRBD1. V shed 6 bases and J 8 bases; nucleotides not matched to a gene: 8. The CDR3 extends over 12 amino acids. CDR1 is SQVTM, CDR2 ANQGSEA, per germline.